The 20 T cell receptor beta chains reported below all come from one sample, sequenced in a study of blood T cell repertoires in COVID-19. Sequencing was performed with immunoSEQ multiplex PCR; in TCRdb, only in-frame clones are kept and a portion is missing. The sample shows approximately 37,000 clones, about 90% of them seen only once. Material for sequencing was peripheral blood. The receptor source for this set is an elderly woman with acute or convalescent COVID-19.

This clone has only one observation. The gene calls are TRBV7-2 and TRBJ1-4, with a tentative D call TRBD1 (5 bases). CDR1 is SGHTA and CDR2 is FQGNSA in the germline V gene. V lost 1 base and J lost 4, with 13 bases in between. This CDR3 comprises 16 residues. In nucleotides, the CDR3 is TGTGCCAGCAGCTTAGGGGGAGGGGTGGGTAATGAAAAACTGTTTTTT. Translated, it gives CASSLGGGVGNEKLFF.

This rearrangement joins TRBV12-3 or TRBV12-4 to TRBJ2-5; D is possibly TRBD2 (5 bases). This CDR3 spans 12 amino acids. V dropped 8 bases and J dropped 4 bases, with 11 bases sitting between them. CDR3 coding DNA: TGTGCCAGCGGGGATGAGGGAGAGACCCAGTACTTC. This gives the protein CASGDEGETQYF.

V gene TRBV11-2 combines with J gene TRBJ1-4; a weak D match, TRBD1 (6 bases). Per germline, CDR1 SGHAT and CDR2 FQNNGV. V dropped 2 bases and J dropped 5 bases, with 21 bases sitting between them. This CDR3 has 18 residues. The CDR3 nucleotides are TGTGCCAGCAGCTTAATCCCGGCGGGGGCAGGACCGAATGAAAAACTGTTTTTT. This gives the protein CASSLIPAGAGPNEKLFF.

This chain uses TRBV3-1 (or the pseudogene TRBV3-2) with TRBJ1-6, with no clear D. The germline gives CDR1 LGHDT, CDR2 YNNKEL (reference sequence). The CDR3 sequence is 13 residues long. V lost 8 bases to trimming and J lost 3 bases, with 8 bases between them. This CDR3 is CASSGNYNSPLHF. The CDR3, as DNA: TGTGCCAGCTCCGGGAACTATAATTCACCCCTCCACTTT.

The J gene is TRBJ2-5, the V gene TRBV27, with 11 bases matching TRBD2. Germline V lookup: CDR1 MNHEY, CDR2 SMNVEV (reference sequence). J was trimmed by 4 bases and V by 5 bases; bases with no gene match: 6. The CDR3 consists of 15 residues. This CDR3 is CASSLHTSGGETQYF. The CDR3 DNA sequence: TGTGCCAGCAGTCTCCATACTAGCGGGGGAGAGACCCAGTACTTC.

This chain joins TRBV6-6 and TRBJ2-2, with D possibly TRBD1 on 6 matching bases. The CDR3 contains 15 residues. The germline gives CDR1 MNHNY, CDR2 SVGAGI (reference sequence). Deletions cut 5 bases from V and 4 bases from J, with 14 bases between. The CDR3 bases are TGTGCCAGCAGTCCACTCAGGACAGTCACCGGGGAGCTGTTTTTT. Translation gives CASSPLRTVTGELFF.

V is TRBV7-2 and J is TRBJ1-5; D is unclear. The V and J ends lost 2 bases and 5 bases respectively, with 7 bases between them. Looked up from germline, CDR1 is SGHTA and CDR2 is FQGNSA. This CDR3 spans 13 amino acids. The CDR3 nucleotides read TGTGCCAGCAGCTTAATGGCAGATCAGCCCCAGCATTTT. Translated: CASSLMADQPQHF. Drawing the rest from reference TRBV7-2 and TRBJ1-5, the complete variable domain is GAGVSQSPSNKVTEKGKDVELRCDPISGHTALYWYRQSLGQGLEFLIYFQGNSAPDKSGLPSDRFSAERTGGSVSTLTIQRTQQEDSAVYLCASSLMADQPQHFGDGTRLSIL.

There are a few counts of this clone. The chain links TRBV6-5 to TRBJ2-7, with TRBD1 matching 7 bases. The junction had 8 bases not matched to a gene; V was cut back by 6 bases and J by 3 bases. Germline V gives CDR1 MNHEY, CDR2 SVGAGI. This CDR3 comprises 14 residues. The CDR3 nucleotides read TGTGCCAGCAGCTACCGGGACAGACGCTACGAGCAGTACTTC. It codes for CASSYRDRRYEQYF.

As DNA, the CDR3 is TGCAGCGCCTTGAGGGGGGGCCTGGTTGAAGCTTTCTTT. It encodes CSALRGGLVEAFF. V is TRBV29-1 and J is TRBJ1-1; D may be TRBD1 (6 bases). This CDR3 region has 13 residues. From germline, CDR1 is SQVTM and CDR2 ANQGSEA. V lost 7 bases and J 7 bases, leaving 19 bases between the germline ends. Using reference TRBV29-1 and TRBJ1-1 for the parts outside the CDR3, the full variable domain is SAVISQKPSRDICQRGTSLTIQCQVDSQVTMMFWYRQQPGQSLTLIATANQGSEATYESGFVIDKFPISRPNLTFSTLTVSNMSPEDSSIYLCSALRGGLVEAFFGQGTRLTVV.

In DNA, the CDR3 is TGCGCCAGCAGCCCAGGGTTTGACGGGGCCAACGTCCTGACTTTC. Amino acids: CASSPGFDGANVLTF. V and J are TRBV4-1 and TRBJ2-6; D might be TRBD1 (5 bases). This CDR3 comprises 15 residues. Germline V gives CDR1 MGHRA, CDR2 YSYEKL. V lost 4 bases, J lost 4 bases, and 11 bases lay in between.

The chain links TRBV14 to TRBJ2-7, with D unclear. There are 13 residues in the CDR3. V lost 0 bases, J lost 3 bases, and 6 bases lay in between. Germline V gene sequence: CDR1 SGHDN, CDR2 FVKESK. The CDR3 is CASSQDHYYEQYF. CDR3 DNA sequence: TGTGCCAGCAGCCAAGATCACTACTACGAGCAGTACTTC.

V is TRBV5-4 and J is TRBJ2-2; TRBD1 is a possible D gene (5 bases). The V end lost 0 bases, the J end lost 6 bases, and 12 bases lay between the germline ends. CDR3 length: 15 amino acids. Germline assignment: CDR1 SGHNT and CDR2 YYREEE (reference sequence). CDR3 coding DNA: TGTGCCAGCAGCTTGGCAGGGAAAGGCGCCGGGGAGCTGTTTTTT. Translated: CASSLAGKGAGELFF. Supplemented by reference TRBV5-4 and TRBJ2-2, the full variable domain reads ETGVTQSPTHLIKTRGQQVTLRCSSQSGHNTVSWYQQALGQGPQFIFQYYREEENGRGNFPPRFSGLQFPNYSSELNVNALELDDSALYLCASSLAGKGAGELFFGEGSRLTVL.

V usage is TRBV6-4 and J usage is TRBJ2-1, with 8 bases lining up with TRBD2. Looked up from germline, CDR1 is MRHNA and CDR2 is SNTAGT. Trimming cost V 5 bases and J 2 bases; bases outside gene matches: 11. This CDR3 has 17 residues. As DNA, the CDR3 is TGTGCCAGCAGTCGGCGGTGGCGGGGGGCCGCCTACAATGAGCAGTTCTTC. Protein sequence: CASSRRWRGAAYNEQFF.

This clone was seen a handful of times. This chain links TRBV3-1 (or the pseudogene TRBV3-2) with TRBJ1-5; 7 nucleotides align to TRBD1. V lost 4 bases and J lost 7; bases outside the gene matches: 4. The CDR3 totals 13 residues. CDR1 is LGHDT and CDR2 is YNNKEL in the germline V gene (reference sequence). As DNA, the CDR3 is TGTGCCAGCAGCCCCGACAGGGCCCAGCCCCAGCATTTT. Its protein product is CASSPDRAQPQHF.

The gene calls are TRBV5-4 and TRBJ2-3, with 9 positions matching TRBD2. With V trimmed by 0 bases and J by 5 bases, 4 bases remained unmatched. The CDR3 contains 15 residues. Germline V gene lookup returns CDR1 SGHNT and CDR2 YYREEE (reference sequence). The DNA of the CDR3 is TGTGCCAGCAGCTTGGCTAGCGGGGACAAAGATACGCAGTATTTT. Its translation is CASSLASGDKDTQYF.

The V and J genes are TRBV3-1 (or the pseudogene TRBV3-2) and TRBJ1-2; TRBD1 agrees at 12 bases. This CDR3 has 15 residues. The junction had 6 bases not matched to a gene; V was cut back by 3 bases and J by 7 bases. Germline values: CDR1 LGHDT, CDR2 YNNKEL (reference sequence). The CDR3 DNA reads as TGTGCCAGCAGCCACCGGGGACAGGGGGCCTCTGGCTACACCTTC. Translated: CASSHRGQGASGYTF.

This chain links TRBV7-3 with TRBJ2-1; D might be TRBD2 (5 bases). CDR1 and CDR2 from the germline V gene are SGHTA and FQGTGA. This CDR3 comprises 13 residues. The V gene lost 4 bases and the J gene lost 7 bases, with 11 bases spanning the gap. The DNA of the CDR3 is TGTGCCAGCAGCTCCAGCGGTGAAAATGAGCAGTTCTTC. It yields the protein CASSSSGENEQFF.

The CDR3 DNA follows: TGTGCCAGTAGTGTTGGACAGGGGGTTATGAACACTGAAGCTTTCTTT. Translated: CASSVGQGVMNTEAFF. The V gene is TRBV19, the J gene TRBJ1-1, with 10 nucleotides matching TRBD1. The CDR3 is 16 amino acids. CDR1 is LNHDA and CDR2 is SQIVND in the germline V gene (reference sequence). J lost 0 bases, V lost 5 bases, and 6 bases had no gene match.

J is TRBJ1-2 and V is TRBV3-1 (or the pseudogene TRBV3-2), with TRBD1 matching 11 bases. The V gene's germline CDR1 is LGHDT and CDR2 YNNKEL (reference sequence). The CDR3 length is 15 residues. Trimming removed 1 base from V and 5 bases from J; junction bases left unmatched: 3. The CDR3: CASSQVDRGLYGYTF. CDR3 DNA sequence: TGTGCCAGCAGCCAAGTGGACAGGGGGCTTTATGGCTACACCTTC.

V usage is TRBV7-2 and J usage is TRBJ1-5, with D maybe TRBD1 (5 bases). Deletions cut 3 bases from V and 4 bases from J, with 7 bases between. There are 13 residues in the CDR3. The V gene's germline CDR1 is SGHTA and CDR2 FQGNSA. CDR3 sequence: CASSFDRNQPQHF. The DNA for the CDR3 is TGTGCCAGCAGCTTCGACAGAAATCAGCCCCAGCATTTT. Variable domain in full (rest from reference TRBV7-2 and TRBJ1-5): GAGVSQSPSNKVTEKGKDVELRCDPISGHTALYWYRQSLGQGLEFLIYFQGNSAPDKSGLPSDRFSAERTGGSVSTLTIQRTQQEDSAVYLCASSFDRNQPQHFGDGTRLSIL.